This entry lists 12 T cell receptor beta chains sequenced from one sample in a study of blood T cell repertoires in COVID-19. Sequenced by immunoSEQ multiplex PCR; TCRdb stores in-frame clones only, minus some. The table has 250,000 to 300,000 clones, approximately 91% seen once. Sequenced input: PBMCs or T cells enriched from blood (not recorded which). All receptors derive from a woman aged 40 to 50 with acute COVID-19.

The chain links TRBV5-6 to TRBJ2-3; D remains ambiguous. The CDR3 is 19 residues long. V dropped 4 bases and J dropped 2 bases, with 26 bases sitting between them. The V gene's germline CDR1 is SGHDT and CDR2 YYEEEE. CDR3 region: CASSPGWRISLKVTDTQYF. The CDR3 DNA follows: TGTGCCAGCAGCCCGGGTTGGCGGATAAGTCTTAAGGTCACAGATACGCAGTATTTT. Based on the CDR3 plus reference TRBV5-6 and TRBJ2-3, the full variable domain is DAGVTQSPTHLIKTRGQQVTLRCSPKSGHDTVSWYQQALGQGPQFIFQYYEEEERQRGNFPDRFSGHQFPNYSSELNVNALLLGDSALYLCASSPGWRISLKVTDTQYFGPGTRLTVL.

The V and J genes are TRBV5-1 and TRBJ1-1; unclear D gene. This CDR3 spans 16 amino acids. CDR1 is SGHRS, CDR2 YFSETQ, per germline. V was shortened by 4 bases and J by 0 bases, with 16 bases between the two germline ends. This chain's CDR3 is CASSPSTEPLNTEAFF. Here the CDR3 DNA reads TGCGCCAGCAGCCCCAGCACGGAGCCCTTGAACACTGAAGCTTTCTTT. The full variable domain, in which reference TRBV5-1 and TRBJ1-1 provide the parts outside the CDR3, is KAGVTQTPRYLIKTRGQQVTLSCSPISGHRSVSWYQQTPGQGLQFLFEYFSETQRNKGNFPGRFSGRQFSNSRSEMNVSTLELGDSALYLCASSPSTEPLNTEAFFGQGTRLTVV.

CDR3 DNA sequence: TGTGCCAGCAGCCCGGGGGGGGCCTCCTACGAGCAGTACTTC. Translating it yields CASSPGGASYEQYF. The chain employs TRBV28 and TRBJ2-7, with 8 bases identical to TRBD2. With 6 bases clipped from V and 0 bases from J, the junction kept 4 bases outside the gene matches. Germline-derived CDR1 and CDR2 are MDHEN and SYDVKM. The CDR3 spans 14 residues.

Note on this clone: Different DNA sequences within this sample yield the same CDR3. The chain couples TRBV5-1 to TRBJ1-1; D unclear. Germline-derived CDR1 and CDR2 are SGHRS and YFSETQ. The CDR3 totals 14 residues. V lost 3 bases and J lost 1, with 10 bases in between. CDR3 sequence: CASSSSGGNTEAFF. In DNA, the CDR3 is TGCGCCAGCAGCTCGAGCGGAGGGAACACTGAAGCTTTCTTT.

The rearrangement uses TRBV9 and TRBJ2-2; 7 nucleotides match TRBD1. Germline V gene sequence: CDR1 SGDLS, CDR2 YYNGEE. This CDR3 region has 13 residues. The junction had 3 bases not matched to a gene; V was cut back by 8 bases and J by 2 bases. This CDR3 reads CASRDSNTGELFF. The CDR3 bases are TGTGCCAGTCGGGACAGTAACACCGGGGAGCTGTTTTTT.

The rearrangement links TRBV10-3 to TRBJ1-1; D is ambiguous. The CDR3 has 13 residues. The V gene's germline CDR1 is ENHRY and CDR2 SYGVKD. Trimming removed 4 bases from V and 0 bases from J, with 6 bases in between. In DNA form, the CDR3 reads TGTGCCATCAGTGGGGCTGTGAACACTGAAGCTTTCTTT. It codes for CAISGAVNTEAFF.

The rearrangement uses TRBV5-1 and TRBJ2-7; TRBD1 matches 12 bases. Losses at the gene ends were 4 bases for V and 5 bases for J; bases not matched to a gene: 4. CDR1 and CDR2 (germline): SGHRS, YFSETQ. This CDR3 has 14 residues. CDR3 protein: CASSRGQGAHEQYF. CDR3 nucleotide sequence: TGCGCCAGCAGCCGGGGACAGGGGGCCCACGAGCAGTACTTC. Based on the CDR3 plus reference TRBV5-1 and TRBJ2-7, the full variable domain is KAGVTQTPRYLIKTRGQQVTLSCSPISGHRSVSWYQQTPGQGLQFLFEYFSETQRNKGNFPGRFSGRQFSNSRSEMNVSTLELGDSALYLCASSRGQGAHEQYFGPGTRLTVT.

DNA for the CDR3: TGTGCCAGCAGATCAGGGGGGAATCAGCCCCAGCATTTT. Its translation is CASRSGGNQPQHF. The chain recombines TRBV6-5 with TRBJ1-5, with 7 bases fitting TRBD1. Losses at the gene ends were 6 bases for V and 4 bases for J; bases not matched to a gene: 3. CDR3 length: 13 amino acids. Germline V gene sequence: CDR1 MNHEY, CDR2 SVGAGI.

V gene TRBV19 combines with J gene TRBJ2-1, with 8 nucleotides matching TRBD1. V dropped 1 base and J dropped 4; count of bases not matched to a gene: 3. The CDR3 sequence is 15 residues long. In germline, CDR1 is LNHDA, CDR2 SQIVND (reference sequence). The CDR3 reads CASSIARGRYNEQFF. CDR3 sequence (DNA): TGTGCCAGTAGTATAGCCAGGGGGCGATACAATGAGCAGTTCTTC.

This clone was observed a handful of times. J is TRBJ2-4 and V is TRBV23-1; D not certain. TRBV23-1 is known as an ORF, though its function is uncertain. V was pared by 0 bases and J by 0 bases, with 9 bases between. The CDR3 is 16 amino acids. The CDR3 DNA sequence: TGCGCCAGCAGTCAATCACTGTTACTAGCCAAAAACATTCAGTACTTC. Its translation is CASSQSLLLAKNIQYF.

CDR3 nucleotide sequence: TGTGCCAGCAGTCAAAACAGGGGGCAGAGCGAGCAGTACTTC. It specifies CASSQNRGQSEQYF. The rearrangement uses TRBV6-2 or TRBV6-3 and TRBJ2-7, with 9 positions matching TRBD1. The CDR3 extends over 14 amino acids. With 5 bases clipped from V and 6 bases from J, the junction kept 8 bases outside the gene matches. Germline values: CDR1 MNHEY, CDR2 SVGEGT.

This chain uses TRBV5-1 with TRBJ2-7; 12 nucleotides match TRBD2. This CDR3 region has 16 residues. V lost 3 bases, J lost 5 bases, and 9 bases stayed unmatched. Germline CDR1 reads SGHRS; CDR2 reads YFSETQ. In DNA, the CDR3 is TGCGCCAGCAGCTCTTTGACTAGCGGGAGCCCCCACGAGCAGTACTTC. This sequence encodes CASSSLTSGSPHEQYF.